The TCR beta chain under discussion was sequenced for a study of shared clonotypes between healthy human individuals. At the level of the study: Two women and a few men aged 18 to 49 served as donors. Study-level findings and limits: Naive subsets usually exceeded memory subsets in estimated richness.

The CDR3 totals 16 residues. The V and J ends lost 0 bases and 0 bases respectively, with 9 bases between them. Germline lookup yields CDR1 MNHEY and CDR2 SMNVEV (reference sequence). CD45RO-negative, CCR7-positively selected cells formed the naive CD8 fraction, excluding terminally differentiated effector memory CD45RA+ cells. Comments on this clone: Its antigen remains unidentified. The same CDR3 can be traced to other DNA sequences in this sample.

Several immunoSEQ plates received, in even portions, the genomic DNA of each subset. Only in-frame clones appear in the TCRdb table, and some are missing; sequencing was by immunoSEQ multiplex PCR. This table has roughly 2,000,000 clones, around 93% appearing once. V gene TRBV27 combines with J gene TRBJ2-1, with D unclear. The TCR comes from a man aged 18 to 30 in good health. Some clones in this sample may be carry-over from other donors' samples. The sample consisted of naive CD8+ T cells from PBMCs. Written as DNA, the CDR3 is TGTGCCAGCAGTTTATCCGGCCGGAGCTCCTACAATGAGCAGTTCTTC. Protein product: CASSLSGRSSYNEQFF.